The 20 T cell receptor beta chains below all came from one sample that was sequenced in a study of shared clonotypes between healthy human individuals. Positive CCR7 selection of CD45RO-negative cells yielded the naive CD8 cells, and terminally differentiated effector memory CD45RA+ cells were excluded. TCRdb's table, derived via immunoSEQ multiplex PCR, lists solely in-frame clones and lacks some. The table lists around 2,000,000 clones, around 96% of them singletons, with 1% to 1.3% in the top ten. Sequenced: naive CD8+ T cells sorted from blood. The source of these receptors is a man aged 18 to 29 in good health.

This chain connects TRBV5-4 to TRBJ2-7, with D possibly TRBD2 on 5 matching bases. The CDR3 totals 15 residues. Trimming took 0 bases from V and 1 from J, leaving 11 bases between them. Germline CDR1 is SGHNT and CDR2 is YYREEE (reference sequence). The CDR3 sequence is CASSLEDSPSYEQYF. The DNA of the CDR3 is TGTGCCAGCAGCTTGGAGGACTCGCCTTCCTACGAGCAGTACTTC. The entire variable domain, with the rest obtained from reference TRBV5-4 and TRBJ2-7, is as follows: ETGVTQSPTHLIKTRGQQVTLRCSSQSGHNTVSWYQQALGQGPQFIFQYYREEENGRGNFPPRFSGLQFPNYSSELNVNALELDDSALYLCASSLEDSPSYEQYFGPGTRLTVT.

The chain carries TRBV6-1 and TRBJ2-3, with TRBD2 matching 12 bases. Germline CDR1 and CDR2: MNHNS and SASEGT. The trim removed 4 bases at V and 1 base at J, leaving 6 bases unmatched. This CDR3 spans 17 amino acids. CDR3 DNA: TGTGCCAGCAGTGTACTAGCGGGGGGACCCCGCACAGATACGCAGTATTTT. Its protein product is CASSVLAGGPRTDTQYF.

The CDR3 DNA sequence: TGTGCCAGCAGCACCAGACAGGATCTTGACTTCTATGGCTACACCTTC. Encoded protein: CASSTRQDLDFYGYTF. The genes are TRBV9 and TRBJ1-2, with TRBD1 as a possible D gene (6 bases). Germline V lookup: CDR1 SGDLS, CDR2 YYNGEE. The CDR3 has 16 amino acids. Trimming left V 4 bases short and J 4 bases short, with 20 bases between.

The DNA of the CDR3 is TGTGCCAGCAGCCCGCCAGGGGGAGATAACACCGGGGAGCTGTTTTTT. Its protein is CASSPPGGDNTGELFF. The chain employs TRBV7-9 and TRBJ2-2; 7 bases map to TRBD1. V gave up 5 bases and J gave up 2 bases; unmatched junction bases: 8. CDR1 and CDR2 from the germline V gene are SEHNR and FQNEAQ (reference sequence). The CDR3 extends over 16 amino acids.

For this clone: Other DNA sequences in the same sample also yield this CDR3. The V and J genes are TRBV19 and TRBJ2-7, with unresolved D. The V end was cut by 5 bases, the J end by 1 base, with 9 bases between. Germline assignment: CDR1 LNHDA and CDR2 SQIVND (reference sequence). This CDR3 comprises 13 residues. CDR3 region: CASSAGPSYEQYF. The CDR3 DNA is TGTGCCAGTAGTGCAGGTCCTTCCTACGAGCAGTACTTC.

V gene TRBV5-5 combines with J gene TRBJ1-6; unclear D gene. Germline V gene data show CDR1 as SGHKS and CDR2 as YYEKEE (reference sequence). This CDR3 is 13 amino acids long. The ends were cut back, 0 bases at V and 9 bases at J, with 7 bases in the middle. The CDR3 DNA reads TGTGCCAGCAGCTTGGGGACCGCTTCACCCCTCCACTTT. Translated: CASSLGTASPLHF.

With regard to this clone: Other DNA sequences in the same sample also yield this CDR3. The CDR3 DNA sequence: TGTGCCAGCAGTTACTCGAACGGAGACTCCTACGAGCAGTACTTC. Translation gives CASSYSNGDSYEQYF. The V and J genes are TRBV6-6 and TRBJ2-7; no reliable D call. V was pared by 0 bases and J by 0 bases, with 9 bases between. There are 15 residues in the CDR3. The V gene's germline CDR1 is MNHNY and CDR2 SVGAGI (reference sequence).

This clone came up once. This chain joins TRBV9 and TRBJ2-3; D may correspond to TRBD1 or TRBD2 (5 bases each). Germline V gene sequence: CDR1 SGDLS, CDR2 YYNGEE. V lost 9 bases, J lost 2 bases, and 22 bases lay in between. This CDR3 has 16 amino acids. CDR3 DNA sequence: TGTGCCATCTCACCTCTGGGACCGTGGATCACAGATACGCAGTATTTT. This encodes CAISPLGPWITDTQYF.

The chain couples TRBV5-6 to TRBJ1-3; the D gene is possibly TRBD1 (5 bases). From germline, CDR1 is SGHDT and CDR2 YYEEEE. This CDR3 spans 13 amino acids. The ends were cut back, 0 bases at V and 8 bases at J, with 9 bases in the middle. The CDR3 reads CASSLALGDTIYF. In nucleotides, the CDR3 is TGTGCCAGCAGCTTGGCCTTGGGGGACACCATATATTTT.

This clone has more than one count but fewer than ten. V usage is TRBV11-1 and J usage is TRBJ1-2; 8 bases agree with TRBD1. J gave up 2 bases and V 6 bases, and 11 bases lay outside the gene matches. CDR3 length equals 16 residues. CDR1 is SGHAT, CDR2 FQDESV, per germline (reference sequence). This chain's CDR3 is CASSSGGQGLNYGYTF. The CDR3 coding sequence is TGTGCCAGCAGTTCTGGAGGACAGGGACTAAACTATGGCTACACCTTC.

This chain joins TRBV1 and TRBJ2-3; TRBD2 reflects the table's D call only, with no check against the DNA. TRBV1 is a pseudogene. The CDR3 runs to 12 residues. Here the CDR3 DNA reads TGCACCAGCAGCCTTCAGGGACTAGTGGGCGGTTGG. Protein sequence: CTSSLQGLVGGW.

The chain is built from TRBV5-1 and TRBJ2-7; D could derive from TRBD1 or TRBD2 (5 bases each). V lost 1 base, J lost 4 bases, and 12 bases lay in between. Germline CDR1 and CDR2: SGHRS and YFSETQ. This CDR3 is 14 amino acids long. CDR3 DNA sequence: TGCGCCAGCAGCTTGAGCTGGGACCTATACGAGCAGTACTTC. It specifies CASSLSWDLYEQYF.

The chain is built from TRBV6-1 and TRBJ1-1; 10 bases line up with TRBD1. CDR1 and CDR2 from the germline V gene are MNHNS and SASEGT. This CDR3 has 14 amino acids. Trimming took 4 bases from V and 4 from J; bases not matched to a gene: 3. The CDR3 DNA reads TGTGCCAGCAGTGGGGGACAGGGGATCACTGAAGCTTTCTTT. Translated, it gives CASSGGQGITEAFF.

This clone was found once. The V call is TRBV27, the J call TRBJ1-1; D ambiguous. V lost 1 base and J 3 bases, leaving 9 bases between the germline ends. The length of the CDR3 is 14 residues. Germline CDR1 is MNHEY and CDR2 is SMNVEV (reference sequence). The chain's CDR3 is CASSLLGSHTEAFF. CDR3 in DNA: TGTGCCAGCAGTTTATTGGGCAGCCACACTGAAGCTTTCTTT.

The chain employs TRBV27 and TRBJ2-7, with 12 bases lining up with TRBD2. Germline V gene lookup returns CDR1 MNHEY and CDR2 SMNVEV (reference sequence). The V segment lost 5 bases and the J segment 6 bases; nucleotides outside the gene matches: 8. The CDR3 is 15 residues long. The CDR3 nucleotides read TGTGCCAGCAGTGCCGGACTAGCGGGATCTTTCGAGCAGTACTTC. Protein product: CASSAGLAGSFEQYF.

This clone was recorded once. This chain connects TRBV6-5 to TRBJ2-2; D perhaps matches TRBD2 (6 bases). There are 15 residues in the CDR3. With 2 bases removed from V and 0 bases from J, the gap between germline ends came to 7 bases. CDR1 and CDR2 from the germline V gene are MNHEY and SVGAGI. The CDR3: CASSYTGANTGELFF. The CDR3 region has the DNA TGTGCCAGCAGTTACACGGGGGCGAACACCGGGGAGCTGTTTTTT.

The CDR3 DNA reads TGTGCCAGCAGCCTCGACAGGGGGCGGGAGAATGGCTACACCTTC. Translation gives CASSLDRGRENGYTF. The V and J genes are TRBV28 and TRBJ1-2; 10 bases line up with TRBD1. The V gene's germline CDR1 is MDHEN and CDR2 SYDVKM. The CDR3 runs 15 residues. Trimming cost V 6 bases and J 6 bases; bases outside gene matches: 10.

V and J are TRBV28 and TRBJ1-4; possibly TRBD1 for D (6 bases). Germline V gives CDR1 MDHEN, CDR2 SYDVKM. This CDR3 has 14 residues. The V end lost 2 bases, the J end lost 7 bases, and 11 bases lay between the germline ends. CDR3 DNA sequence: TGTGCCAGCAGTTTAGGTCAGGGGCGTGAAAAACTGTTTTTT. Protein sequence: CASSLGQGREKLFF.

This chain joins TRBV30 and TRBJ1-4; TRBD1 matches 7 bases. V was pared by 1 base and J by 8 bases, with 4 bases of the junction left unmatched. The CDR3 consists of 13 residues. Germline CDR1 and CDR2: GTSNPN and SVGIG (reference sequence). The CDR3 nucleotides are TGTGCCTGGAGTGGACAGGGCTGGGAAAAACTGTTTTTT. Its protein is CAWSGQGWEKLFF.

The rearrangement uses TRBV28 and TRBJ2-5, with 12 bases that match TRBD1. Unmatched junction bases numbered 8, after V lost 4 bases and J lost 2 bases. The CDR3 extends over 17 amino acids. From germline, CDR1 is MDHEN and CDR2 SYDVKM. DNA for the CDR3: TGTGCCAGCAGTTCCCCGGGACAGGGGGCGTTTCAAGAGACCCAGTACTTC. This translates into CASSSPGQGAFQETQYF. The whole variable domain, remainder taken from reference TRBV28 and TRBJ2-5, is DVKVTQSSRYLVKRTGEKVFLECVQDMDHENMFWYRQDPGLGLRLIYFSYDVKMKEKGDIPEGYSVSREKKERFSLILESASTNQTSMYLCASSSPGQGAFQETQYFGPGTRLLVL.